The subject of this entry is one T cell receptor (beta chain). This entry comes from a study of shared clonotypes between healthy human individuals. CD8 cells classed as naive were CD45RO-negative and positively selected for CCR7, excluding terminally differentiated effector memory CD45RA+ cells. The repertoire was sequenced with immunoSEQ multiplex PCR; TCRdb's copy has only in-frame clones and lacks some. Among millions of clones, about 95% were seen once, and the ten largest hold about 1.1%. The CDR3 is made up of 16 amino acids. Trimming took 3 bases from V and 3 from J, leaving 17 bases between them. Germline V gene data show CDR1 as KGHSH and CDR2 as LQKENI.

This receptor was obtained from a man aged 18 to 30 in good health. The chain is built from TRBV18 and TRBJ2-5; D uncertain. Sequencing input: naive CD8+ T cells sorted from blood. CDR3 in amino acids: CASSPESFEVKETQYF. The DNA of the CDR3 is TGTGCCAGCTCACCGGAGTCGTTCGAGGTAAAAGAGACCCAGTACTTC.